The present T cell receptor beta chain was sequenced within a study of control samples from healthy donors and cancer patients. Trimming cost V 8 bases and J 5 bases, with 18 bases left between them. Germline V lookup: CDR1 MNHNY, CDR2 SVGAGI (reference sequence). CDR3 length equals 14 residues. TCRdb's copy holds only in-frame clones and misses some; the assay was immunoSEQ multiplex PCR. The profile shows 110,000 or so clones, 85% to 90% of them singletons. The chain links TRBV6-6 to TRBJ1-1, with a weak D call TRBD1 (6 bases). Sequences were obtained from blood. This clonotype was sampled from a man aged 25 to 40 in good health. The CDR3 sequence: CASAFRGGGTEAFF. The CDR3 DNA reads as TGTGCCAGCGCTTTTCGGGGGGGCGGAACTGAAGCTTTCTTT.